This TCR beta chain was captured in a study of blood T cell repertoires in COVID-19. Study details: The United States, Italy and Spain provided the acute and convalescent COVID-19 samples. T cells, B-cell-depleted T cells, or PBMCs provided the cDNA or gDNA that served as material.

Original methodology: The assay estimated nucleated cells by amplifying reference gene primers. Repertoires were generated with immunoSEQ multiplex PCR, while TCRdb's copy carries only in-frame clones and drops some. For V, J and clone size, that table is used; D and trimming come from the DNA. The data show approximately 500,000 clones, approximately 91% seen once. In germline, CDR1 is GTSNPN, CDR2 SVGIG (reference sequence). J gave up 5 bases and V 3 bases, and 15 bases lay outside the gene matches. The CDR3 is made up of 16 amino acids. Those enrolled in Seattle joined during active infection and were followed longitudinally afterward.

The sequence derives from a woman aged 45-59 years with COVID-19, enrolled during active disease. The source material was peripheral blood. This chain joins TRBV30 and TRBJ1-2, with TRBD1 matching 7 bases. The CDR3 DNA is TGTGCCTGGAGCCCTGGGACAGCCCTCCGGGAATATGGCTACACCTTC. This translates into CAWSPGTALREYGYTF.